This T cell receptor beta chain is from a study of T cells in Graves' hyperthyroidism and ophthalmopathy (dated by TCRdb to between 2018 and 2021). With respect to the entire study: Peripheral blood samples were taken at initial diagnosis, before any treatment was given. A discovery cohort of about 100 patients, 43 with Graves' ophthalmopathy and roughly 59 with stable Graves' hyperthyroidism, was used to find distinguishing TCR V-J signatures. Prospective prediction of ophthalmopathy was tested in an independent validation cohort of some 20 hyperthyroidism patients and some 17 patients who later progressed to ophthalmopathy. The 100 discovery patients were divided at random into training and test sets in a 7:3 ratio. Thyroid tissue and blood T-cell repertoires from six Graves' hyperthyroidism patients were also compared in the study. Once sampling was done, hyperthyroidism patients were given methimazole at a starting dose of 30 mg daily, whereas ophthalmopathy patients were given high-dose intravenous methylprednisolone. TCR Vbeta CDR3 sequencing of 140 or so peripheral blood samples (over 40 ophthalmopathy, about 74 hyperthyroidism and 17 progressor patients) is reported in the paper. Beyond this particular receptor, the publication reports: In validation, progression to ophthalmopathy was predicted by the model with 70.59% sensitivity and roughly 76% specificity, a median of 6.5 months before onset. Sample size was not statistically predetermined, and investigators were not blinded to group allocation. Blood samples also contained most of the expanded thyroid clonotypes (frequency above 0.001), which suggests that blood repertoires may reflect thyroid immune responses. A model built on a 13 V-J signature distinguished ophthalmopathy from stable hyperthyroidism, reaching about 88% sensitivity and around 81% specificity in cross-validation and 80%/75% in testing.

Trimming takes 6 bases off V and 2 bases off J; junction bases not matched to a gene: 8. Including the terminal cysteine and phenylalanine, the CDR3 comprises 16 residues. Here the CDR3 DNA is all that survives: 48 bases in frame from base 1. Sequences SNHLY (CDR1) and FYNNEI (CDR2) are obtained from the germline V gene. This clonotype was seen many times. This receptor's antigen is unknown. No much larger clone exists at a distance of one base, and base qualities are not known. The TCR beta CDR3 regions were amplified from RNA transcripts. A first-round RT-PCR of the TCR CDR3 used the HTBI primer set with the Qiagen OneStep RT-PCR kit. A second multiplex PCR round built the libraries, followed by size selection and purification. The libraries were sequenced on an Illumina HiSeq2000 using paired-end 100 bp reads. In the paper's pipeline: Raw data were processed with SOAPnuke, discarding reads with adapters, uncalled bases, mean Phred below 15, or no exact constant-primer or identifier match. High-quality paired reads were merged using COPE v1.2.5, and each unique nucleotide sequence was defined as a clonotype. Clonotypes were aligned to IMGT TRBV, TRBD and TRBJ reference segments using MiTCR v1.1. The analysis was restricted to V-J combinations with a frequency above 0.0001, which together covered just over 99% of the repertoires. A TCS score was defined as the ratio between F50 (clonal expansion) and ExV (chaos), using BLOSUM62-based TCRdist between CDR3 peptides within each V-J. Welch's t-statistics and random forest reduced roughly 500 V-J features to fewer than 15, which were used in a naive Bayes classifier (R e1071). TCRdb trimmed the raw reads at Q25, called clones with MiXCR and kept productive beta chains. Each entry merges the rows of one CDR3 protein and shows their most common DNA and genes. The V and J calls follow TCRdb's processing rather than the paper's. The sample table holds about 530,000 distinct CDR3 sequences, of which roughly a sixth were seen once. The ten largest clonotypes hold approximately 16% of the sample.

Ophthalmopathy patients had moderately to severely active disease, Clinical Activity Score of at least 3, NOSPECS grade of at least 4, and duration under 3 months. Patients with uncontrolled infections, other autoimmune diseases, pregnancy or lactation were excluded. Diagnoses relied on clinical symptoms, serum thyroxine and TRAb, thyroid ultrasound and orbital computed tomography. Ficoll-Paque density gradient centrifugation was used to isolate PBMCs from approximately 10 ml of fresh peripheral blood. Total RNA was extracted with Trizol reagent, and quality was checked on an Agilent 2100 Bioanalyzer.

The TCR sequence derives from a woman under 30 with Graves' ophthalmopathy. The V and J genes are TRBV2 and TRBJ1-1; 11 of the junction bases match TRBD1. The sample taken for sequencing was blood. The CDR3 corresponds to CASRVGTGGFNTEAFF. DNA sequence: TGTGCCAGCAGGGTAGGGACAGGGGGGTTCAACACTGAAGCTTTCTTT.